This record looks at one TCR beta chain sequence and its context. Its antigen specificity is not known. No much larger clone is present one base from it, and per-base qualities are unavailable. The immunoSEQ kit was used, according to the manufacturer's recommendations, to generate TCR beta libraries from genomic DNA. For library preparation, a first multiplex PCR was performed with proprietary primers, followed by a second PCR in which unique barcodes were added, and bead cleanups were performed after each round. A positive control reaction and a negative control reaction, both provided in the kit, were run with every batch of samples. The final libraries underwent checking on an Agilent 4200 TapeStation D1000 ScreenTape, volumetric pooling, and quantification by qPCR. Sequencing was performed on an Illumina NextSeq500 with a MidOutput 150-cycle cartridge, and 156 Read1 and 15 Index1 cycles were run with kit custom primers. The pooled library was loaded at around 1.1 pM with a roughly 22% PhiX control spike-in. The study's processing was this. Vendor-processed data were analyzed in R, with a clonotype defined as all T cells sharing the same CDR3 nucleotide sequence. For clone abundance analyses, frequencies were normalized to the 10,000 most abundant clones in each sample. Public T cell clones, averaging fewer than five per sample, were removed before analysis. Tumor-enriched clonotypes and baseline blood-enriched clonotypes were defined as those with an abundance difference of at least 32-fold between compartments. A beta-binomial differential abundance model was used to identify clonotypes that expanded or contracted between blood time points. The Baroni-Urbani and Buser coefficient was used to measure tumor-blood repertoire similarity, and groups were compared with two-tailed Wilcoxon tests in R. This is the immuneACCESS table as TCRdb keeps it, with only in-frame sequences that have V and J called. A part of the clones is gone; compared with another copy, unresolved V genes explain less than half, and the rest is unexplained. V, J and clone size reflect that table, while D and trimming were determined from the DNA. The sample has around 46,000 clones on record, approximately 80% of them singletons. The ten largest make up 30% to 35% of the sample.

The CDR3 runs 10 residues from the cysteine to the phenylalanine. The entry retains the CDR3 DNA only, 30 bases that are in frame from base 1. Between the V and J ends, shortened by 6 bases and 4 bases respectively, the junction contains 3 bases. As encoded in the germline V gene, CDR1 is MNHNS while CDR2 is SASEGT. The time point label here, explained by the study, means: baseline pretreatment blood. Sample treatment or condition, as interpreted from the label and publication: 15 Gy SBRT to primary tumor, nephrectomy 4 weeks later. Serial peripheral blood from radiation-treated patients was sampled at baseline, 2 weeks and 4 weeks after SBRT to track tumor-enriched clonotypes. Every patient's renal cell carcinoma showed clear cell pathology. Genomic DNA for TCR sequencing was prepared using the QIAamp DNA Blood Mini Kit (Qiagen). The analyses included only samples that passed all quality control checks.

This entry comes from a study of radiation and T cells in renal cell carcinoma (dated by TCRdb to the early 2020s). With respect to the entire study: The samples were obtained from a clinical trial, where primary renal cell carcinomas were treated with 15 Gy stereotactic body radiation therapy and then removed by nephrectomy 4 weeks afterward. In total, approximately 54 samples, comprising 25 or so tumors and around 27 peripheral blood samples, were subjected to TCR beta sequencing. In the 40 to 60 samples combined, some 4,100,000 unique CDR3 nucleotide sequences were found, encoding 3,000,000 or so unique CDR3 amino acid sequences.

General findings and caveats noted by the study authors: Because pretreatment tumor biopsies were not available, the baseline intratumoral presence of clonotypes could not be determined. Top tumor clonotypes rose in blood from baseline to 2 weeks post-radiation, then contracted by 4 weeks, suggesting transient expansion of tumor-resident clones. Because the trial had a single-armed design, the trial could not examine how radiation dose or scheduling affected the TCR repertoire. Changes in the blood repertoire were not tracked past 4 weeks after treatment.

The chain uses TRBV6-1 and TRBJ1-1, with no confidently assigned D gene. The sequence came from a woman in her 70s with renal cell carcinoma. This specimen was blood, taken from a patient whose treatment included radiotherapy and nephrectomy. The DNA sequence reads TGTGCCAGCAGGGTCACTGAAGCTTTCTTT. Translated, this gives CASRVTEAFF.